This TCR beta chain was sequenced for a study of T cell responses to AZD1222 COVID-19 vaccine. Study-wide results and limits: Vaccine-associated CD4 TCRs spanned spike, dominant at 160-218 and 743-854. Only a handful of people who got AZD1222 tested seropositive at baseline.

TCRdb keeps only in-frame clones here, not all; method: immunoSEQ multiplex PCR. Of roughly 84,000 clones detected, about 83% appear once; the ten largest clones hold roughly 12%. Concerning this clone: The antigen is undetermined.

The trim removed 3 bases at V and 7 bases at J, leaving 1 base unmatched. This CDR3 spans 13 amino acids. Germline CDR1 SGHDT, CDR2 YYEEEE. This sample comprised peripheral blood, obtained 28 days after the second AZD1222 dose. V usage is TRBV5-6 and J usage is TRBJ1-3, with 10 bases fitting TRBD1. This clonotype was obtained from an adult who received the AZD1222 COVID-19 vaccine. The CDR3 DNA sequence: TGTGCCAGCAGCTGGGACAGGGGTAACACCATATATTTT. This sequence encodes CASSWDRGNTIYF.